What follows are 7 T cell receptor beta chains derived from one specimen sequenced in a study of T cells in Graves' hyperthyroidism and ophthalmopathy. RNA transcripts were the template for amplifying TCR beta CDR3 regions. HTBI primers were the set used in a first-round RT-PCR of the TCR CDR3. TCRdb re-called the multiplex PCR reads with MiXCR, one entry per CDR3 protein. The data hold 250,000 to 400,000 distinct CDR3 sequences, with roughly an eighth observed a single time. Input material: blood. These receptors were taken from a woman between 40 and 50 years old with Graves' ophthalmopathy.

In its sample, this clonotype was seen a few times. The chain employs TRBV30 and TRBJ1-3; D ambiguous. Between the trimmed V and J ends, which lost 2 bases and 8 bases, there was a span of 10 bases. Germline-derived CDR1 and CDR2 are GTSNPN and SVGIG (reference sequence). The CDR3 spans 12 residues. CDR3 protein: CAWSLAEYTIYF. CDR3 DNA: TGTGCCTGGAGTCTTGCTGAATACACCATATATTTT. The whole variable domain, filled in from reference TRBV30 and TRBJ1-3, reads SQTIHQWPATLVQPVGSPLSLECTVEGTSNPNLYWYRQAAGRGLQLLFYSVGIGQISSEVPQNLSASRPQDRQFILSSKKLLLSDSGFYLCAWSLAEYTIYFGEGSWLTVV.

Concerning this clonotype itself: A read error may explain this, as a much larger clone is one base away. The gene calls are TRBV29-1 and TRBJ2-5, with no clear D. CDR3 size: 11 residues. V dropped 7 bases and J dropped 4 bases, with 10 bases sitting between them. CDR1 is SQVTM, CDR2 ANQGSEA, per germline. The DNA of the CDR3 is TGCAGCGCTGGTCTCCGAGAGACCCAGTACTTC. Translation gives CSAGLRETQYF.

The genes are TRBV28 and TRBJ2-5; D assignment may be TRBD1 or TRBD2 (5 bases each). Germline lookup yields CDR1 MDHEN and CDR2 SYDVKM. This CDR3 has 12 residues. V lost 4 bases and J lost 5, with 8 bases in between. Here the CDR3 reads CASSSGTETQYF. Written as DNA, the CDR3 is TGTGCCAGCAGTTCAGGGACGGAGACCCAGTACTTC. Full variable domain (outside the CDR3, taken from reference TRBV28 and TRBJ2-5): DVKVTQSSRYLVKRTGEKVFLECVQDMDHENMFWYRQDPGLGLRLIYFSYDVKMKEKGDIPEGYSVSREKKERFSLILESASTNQTSMYLCASSSGTETQYFGPGTRLLVL.

This chain connects TRBV18 to TRBJ1-2; 9 nucleotides match TRBD1. The CDR3 contains 17 residues. Trimming removed 4 bases from V and 5 bases from J; junction bases left unmatched: 14. Germline V CDR1 and CDR2: KGHSH, LQKENI. The CDR3 sequence is CASSRPSQGAIGYGYTF. DNA of the CDR3: TGTGCCAGCTCACGCCCTTCACAGGGGGCCATCGGGTATGGCTACACCTTC. Based on the CDR3 plus reference TRBV18 and TRBJ1-2, the full variable domain is NAGVMQNPRHLVRRRGQEARLRCSPMKGHSHVYWYRQLPEEGLKFMVYLQKENIIDESGMPKERFSAEFPKEGPSILRIQQVVRGDSAAYFCASSRPSQGAIGYGYTFGSGTRLTVV.

Of note for this clonotype: The junction and the germline gene differ at one end; a read error may be behind it. The chain uses TRBV28 and TRBJ2-7; a weak D match, TRBD2 (7 bases). This CDR3 has 13 residues. Germline V CDR1 and CDR2: MDHEN, SYDVKM. CDR3 DNA: TGTGCCAGCAGACCCCCGGGGGGCTACGAGCGGTACTTC. It translates to CASRPPGGYERYF.

The genes are TRBV29-1 and TRBJ1-1; TRBD1 matches 9 bases. Germline assignment: CDR1 SQVTM and CDR2 ANQGSEA. The J segment lost 6 bases and the V segment lost 3 bases, leaving 8 bases of the junction unmatched. The CDR3 extends over 14 amino acids. CDR3 DNA sequence: TGCAGCGTTGAGCCGGGACAGGGATACGCTGAAGCTTTCTTT. Encoded protein: CSVEPGQGYAEAFF.

There are many counts of this clonotype. V is TRBV28 and J is TRBJ2-2; TRBD1 or TRBD2 may be the D gene (5 bases each). V lost 9 bases to trimming and J lost 6 bases, with 14 bases between them. Per germline, CDR1 MDHEN and CDR2 SYDVKM. CDR3 length: 13 residues. CDR3 sequence reads: CASGMRGAGELFF. The DNA of the CDR3 is TGTGCCAGTGGTATGAGGGGAGCCGGGGAGCTGTTTTTT.